Shown below are 15 T cell receptor beta chains from a single sample sequenced in a study of T cells in Graves' hyperthyroidism and ophthalmopathy. The investigators amplified TCR beta CDR3 regions from RNA transcripts. Initially, a first-round RT-PCR of the TCR CDR3 employed the HTBI primer set. From the multiplex PCR reads, TCRdb called clonotypes with MiXCR, one entry per CDR3 protein. The table has approximately 520,000 distinct CDR3 sequences, less than 25% seen once. Sequencing input: blood. Receptor source: a young man with Graves' hyperthyroidism.

This clonotype was seen repeatedly, ten times or more. V is TRBV12-3 or TRBV12-4 and J is TRBJ2-7, with a weak D call TRBD1 (6 bases). Trimming took 4 bases from V and 1 from J, leaving 11 bases between them. The CDR3 spans 14 residues. The CDR3 DNA reads TGTGCCAGCAGTTGGAAGGACAGATCCTACGAGCAGTACTTC. It specifies CASSWKDRSYEQYF.

The chain combines TRBV19 with TRBJ2-5, with TRBD2 identical over 13 bases. The V gene end was trimmed by 2 bases and the J gene end by 0 bases; junction bases not matched to a gene: 3. CDR3 length: 17 residues. Germline V gene lookup returns CDR1 LNHDA and CDR2 SQIVND (reference sequence). In DNA form, the CDR3 reads TGTGCCAGTAGTATAAGGACTAGCGGGGGACACCAAGAGACCCAGTACTTC. Residues: CASSIRTSGGHQETQYF.

This chain uses TRBV5-4 with TRBJ2-5; 9 bases fit TRBD2. Germline CDR1 reads SGHNT; CDR2 reads YYREEE (reference sequence). The CDR3 is 18 amino acids. V was clipped by 1 base and J by 4 bases; unmatched bases: 14. CDR3 DNA sequence: TGTGCCAGCAGCTTGCGTCGGGGGCCTAGCGGGGCCCGAGAGACCCAGTACTTC. It translates to CASSLRRGPSGARETQYF.

The chain combines TRBV5-1 with TRBJ1-5, with TRBD1 as a possible D gene (5 bases). Trimming took 0 bases from V and 6 from J, leaving 13 bases between them. The CDR3 contains 15 residues. CDR1 is SGHRS, CDR2 YFSETQ, per germline. In nucleotides, the CDR3 is TGCGCCAGCAGCTTGGATTCCGGGGACGGTCAGCCCCAGCATTTT. The encoded protein is CASSLDSGDGQPQHF. Complete variable domain (other parts from reference TRBV5-1 and TRBJ1-5): KAGVTQTPRYLIKTRGQQVTLSCSPISGHRSVSWYQQTPGQGLQFLFEYFSETQRNKGNFPGRFSGRQFSNSRSEMNVSTLELGDSALYLCASSLDSGDGQPQHFGDGTRLSIL.

This chain uses TRBV27 with TRBJ2-2, with 7 bases matching TRBD1. Germline values: CDR1 MNHEY, CDR2 SMNVEV (reference sequence). V shed 3 bases, J shed 4 bases, and the junction held 5 bases outside the gene matches. The CDR3 is 15 residues long. CDR3 nucleotide sequence: TGTGCCAGCAGTTTCGAGGGGGCCGGCACCGGGGAGCTGTTTTTT. This translates into CASSFEGAGTGELFF.

Ten or more counts support this clonotype. The rearrangement uses TRBV6-1 and TRBJ2-7; D is unclear. V shed 3 bases and J shed 0 bases, with 9 bases lying between them. The CDR3 consists of 14 residues. The germline gives CDR1 MNHNS, CDR2 SASEGT. The CDR3 is CASSDWIDSYEQYF. For the CDR3, the DNA is TGTGCCAGCAGTGATTGGATCGACTCCTACGAGCAGTACTTC.

Regarding this clonotype: This clone may be a read error of a much larger clone one base away. The rearrangement links TRBV7-2 to TRBJ1-1, with D possibly matching TRBD1 (5 bases). This CDR3 is 14 amino acids long. Germline V lookup: CDR1 SGHTA, CDR2 FQGNSA. The CDR3 nucleotides read TGTGTCAGCAGCTTATCGGGGCGAGCCACTGAAGCTTTCTTT. This sequence encodes CVSSLSGRATEAFF.

A few counts support this clonotype. The chain has TRBV12-3 or TRBV12-4 and TRBJ2-2; D not certain. The CDR3 has 15 residues. The ends were cut back, 3 bases at V and 1 base at J, with 9 bases in the middle. The CDR3 loop reads CASSFRAGNTGELFF. For the CDR3, the DNA is TGTGCCAGCAGTTTTCGCGCCGGGAACACCGGGGAGCTGTTTTTT.

Written as DNA, the CDR3 is TGTGCCAGCAGTACCTACAGGGGAATCGACTACACCTTC. Amino acid sequence: CASSTYRGIDYTF. The rearrangement uses TRBV12-3 or TRBV12-4 and TRBJ1-2; TRBD1 agrees at 7 bases. V lost 5 bases and J lost 10; bases outside the gene matches: 10. The CDR3 is made up of 13 amino acids.

There are many counts of this clonotype. A much larger clone is a single base away; this may be a read error. J is TRBJ1-1 and V is TRBV12-3 or TRBV12-4; unclear D gene. This CDR3 is 13 amino acids long. In DNA form, the CDR3 reads TGTGCCGGCAGAACGGTTCGGGAGGGTGAAGCTTTCTTT. This codes for CAGRTVREGEAFF.

There are many counts of this clonotype. The rearrangement uses TRBV5-1 and TRBJ2-7, with 7 bases fitting TRBD1. This CDR3 is built from 14 residues. Germline lookup yields CDR1 SGHRS and CDR2 YFSETQ. V was pared by 5 bases and J by 2 bases, with 7 bases of the junction left unmatched. The CDR3 sequence: CASREGQAAYEQYF. The DNA of the CDR3 is TGCGCCAGCAGGGAAGGACAGGCCGCCTACGAGCAGTACTTC.

The table lists this clonotype with many counts. This chain joins TRBV6-5 and TRBJ1-1, with D tentatively TRBD1 (5 bases). Germline lookup yields CDR1 MNHEY and CDR2 SVGAGI. V dropped 4 bases and J dropped 4 bases, with 13 bases sitting between them. The CDR3 runs to 14 residues. The CDR3 here is CASSSGARSTEAFF. CDR3 DNA: TGTGCCAGCAGTTCCGGGGCCCGTTCCACTGAAGCTTTCTTT.

This clonotype was counted many times. The V gene is TRBV12-3 or TRBV12-4, the J gene TRBJ1-1, with D possibly TRBD1 on 5 matching bases. Between the trimmed V and J ends, which lost 5 bases and 7 bases, there was a span of 17 bases. CDR3 length: 14 residues. CDR3 nucleotides: TGTGCCAGCAGTGGGGACCCACCCGGTGTTGAAGCTTTCTTT. It yields the protein CASSGDPPGVEAFF.

This clonotype was detected a few times. This chain uses TRBV6-2 or TRBV6-3 with TRBJ1-6, with 12 bases matching TRBD1. Trimming removed 6 bases from V and 0 bases from J; junction bases left unmatched: 6. Germline CDR1 MNHEY, CDR2 SVGEGT. The CDR3 sequence is 18 residues long. The CDR3 DNA sequence: TGTGCCAGCAGCACCGGGACAGGGGGCAGCTCCTATAATTCACCCCTCCACTTT. As protein: CASSTGTGGSSYNSPLHF.

This chain connects TRBV5-4 to TRBJ1-5, with 9 positions matching TRBD1. The CDR3 covers 17 residues. Germline V lookup: CDR1 SGHNT, CDR2 YYREEE (reference sequence). J gave up 4 bases and V 0 bases, and 8 bases lay outside the gene matches. CDR3 coding DNA: TGTGCCAGCAGCTTGGGGCCTCTGACAGGGGGTAATCAGCCCCAGCATTTT. It translates to CASSLGPLTGGNQPQHF.